Each of the 13 T cell receptor beta chains below was sequenced from the same sample in a study of blood T cell repertoires in COVID-19. The assay was immunoSEQ multiplex PCR, and TCRdb's table has in-frame clones only and misses some. The sample yields some 210,000 clones, about 89% seen once. What was sequenced was peripheral blood. The receptors stem from a woman aged 40 to 49 with acute or convalescent COVID-19.

The chain has TRBV19 and TRBJ1-5; no firm D call. Germline V CDR1 and CDR2: LNHDA, SQIVND (reference sequence). This CDR3 spans 14 amino acids. V was clipped by 3 bases and J by 6 bases, with 12 bases between them. CDR3 DNA: TGTGCCAGTAGTATGGGCGGGCGGGCTCAGCCCCAGCATTTT. This sequence encodes CASSMGGRAQPQHF.

This sequence joins TRBV24-1 and TRBJ1-3, with D possibly TRBD1 on 5 matching bases. The germline gives CDR1 KGHDR, CDR2 SFDVKD. The length of the CDR3 is 16 residues. Trimming took off 1 base at V and 3 bases at J, with 12 bases between the two ends. The CDR3 loop is CATSDFVGARGNTIYF. The CDR3 nucleotides are TGTGCCACCAGTGATTTCGTAGGGGCGCGTGGAAACACCATATATTTT.

This clone has just one count. The rearrangement uses TRBV6-6 and TRBJ2-2, with a tentative D call TRBD1 (8 bases). Trimming cost V 5 bases and J 6 bases, with 16 bases left between them. Germline loops: CDR1 MNHNY, CDR2 SVGAGI (reference sequence). The CDR3 is 15 amino acids. The CDR3 loop is CASSRDRGGAGELFF. CDR3 DNA: TGTGCCAGCAGTCGCGACAGGGGAGGGGCCGGGGAGCTGTTTTTT.

The genes are TRBV30 and TRBJ2-5; 8 nucleotides match TRBD2. V shed 3 bases, J shed 7 bases, and the junction held 13 bases outside the gene matches. Germline V gives CDR1 GTSNPN, CDR2 SVGIG (reference sequence). The CDR3 has 15 residues. The CDR3 nucleotides are TGTGCCTGGAGCGCTAATAGCGGGGCGGCGGGGACCCAGTACTTC. This codes for CAWSANSGAAGTQYF.

CDR3 in amino acids: CASGLALGGGRNYGYTF. The DNA of the CDR3 is TGTGCTAGTGGTTTGGCACTAGGCGGGGGCCGTAACTATGGCTACACCTTC. The V gene is TRBV12-5, the J gene TRBJ1-2, with D possibly matching TRBD1 (6 bases). The CDR3 runs 17 residues. V shed 1 base and J shed 1 base, with 16 bases lying between them. The germline V gene has CDR1 LGHNT and CDR2 FRNRAP.

In its sample, this clone was seen once. The rearrangement joins TRBV6-5 to TRBJ2-1; 7 positions agree with TRBD2. This CDR3 region has 14 residues. CDR1 and CDR2 from the germline V gene are MNHEY and SVGAGI. V was clipped by 7 bases and J by 5 bases; unmatched bases: 8. In DNA form, the CDR3 reads TGTGCCAGCACCCAGGGAGCGGGGCACAATGAGCAGTTCTTC. Translating gives CASTQGAGHNEQFF.

The V and J genes are TRBV24-1 and TRBJ1-4; 7 bases match TRBD1. Germline lookup yields CDR1 KGHDR and CDR2 SFDVKD. The CDR3 contains 14 residues. J lost 10 bases, V lost 3 bases, and 7 bases had no gene match. The CDR3 reads CATSDTGTAGKLFF. In DNA, the CDR3 is TGTGCCACCAGTGATACCGGGACAGCCGGAAAACTGTTTTTT.

V usage is TRBV6-5 and J usage is TRBJ1-5; D is unresolved. The CDR3 extends over 14 amino acids. Germline lookup yields CDR1 MNHEY and CDR2 SVGAGI. Trimming removed 4 bases from V and 4 bases from J, with 11 bases in between. Here the CDR3 reads CASSSGIENQPQHF. The CDR3 DNA reads TGTGCCAGCAGTTCGGGAATCGAAAATCAGCCCCAGCATTTT.

The CDR3 DNA is TGTGCCAGCAGTTACTCGCCTAGCCCTAGGGAGACCCAGTACTTC. Translated: CASSYSPSPRETQYF. J is TRBJ2-5 and V is TRBV6-6, with D possibly being TRBD2 (5 bases). Trimming left V 0 bases short and J 5 bases short, with 13 bases between. CDR3 length: 15 amino acids. Looked up from germline, CDR1 is MNHNY and CDR2 is SVGAGI (reference sequence).

The gene calls are TRBV14 and TRBJ1-2, with a tentative D call TRBD1 (5 bases). The CDR3 consists of 13 residues. Trimming took 8 bases from V and 1 from J, leaving 11 bases between them. Germline V lookup: CDR1 SGHDN, CDR2 FVKESK. The chain's CDR3 is CASSFDSNYGYTF. The CDR3 DNA reads TGTGCCAGCTCTTTTGACAGTAACTATGGCTACACCTTC.

The rearrangement links TRBV11-2 to TRBJ2-2; 11 bases align to TRBD2. The CDR3 sequence is 15 residues long. V gave up 7 bases and J gave up 8 bases; unmatched junction bases: 9. Germline V CDR1 and CDR2: SGHAT, FQNNGV. The CDR3 sequence is CASTSLAGGKGELFF. CDR3 bases: TGTGCCAGCACCTCCCTAGCGGGGGGTAAAGGGGAGCTGTTTTTT.

The chain joins TRBV5-4 to TRBJ2-7; 7 bases agree with TRBD1. V lost 2 bases, J lost 5 bases, and 4 bases stayed unmatched. The CDR3 is made up of 13 amino acids. Germline V gene lookup returns CDR1 SGHNT and CDR2 YYREEE (reference sequence). CDR3 sequence: CASSLQGRNEQYV. The CDR3 region has the DNA TGTGCCAGCAGCTTACAGGGGAGAAACGAGCAGTACGTC.

CDR3 nucleotide sequence: TGTGCCAGCAGCTTAGGGGGGCGCGTCTACGAGCAGTACGTC. This sequence encodes CASSLGGRVYEQYV. The genes are TRBV7-2 and TRBJ2-7; tentative D call: TRBD1 (6 bases). The ends were cut back, 1 base at V and 3 bases at J, with 10 bases in the middle. Per germline, CDR1 SGHTA and CDR2 FQGNSA. This CDR3 is 14 amino acids long.